Sequencing of this T cell receptor beta chain was carried out in a study of blood T cell repertoires in COVID-19. Across the whole study: Acute and convalescent COVID-19 specimens originated in the United States, Italy and Spain. In each case, the material was cDNA or gDNA derived from T cells, B-cell-depleted T cells, or PBMCs.

Only in-frame clones appear in the TCRdb table, and some are missing; sequencing was by immunoSEQ multiplex PCR. The table has about 180,000 clones, approximately 85% seen once. Clinical history reported by participants formed the basis on which cohorts were assigned. Trimming took off 5 bases at V and 0 bases at J, with 11 bases between the two ends. This CDR3 spans 15 amino acids. Germline loops: CDR1 LNHDA, CDR2 SQIVND (reference sequence). Sequenced input: PBMCs or T cells enriched from blood (not recorded which). This receptor was taken from a middle-aged man who had recovered from COVID-19. The rearrangement uses TRBV19 and TRBJ1-5; D ambiguous. DNA for the CDR3: TGTGCCAGTAGTGCCGACACCTATAGCAATCAGCCCCAGCATTTT. Its translation: CASSADTYSNQPQHF.